This T cell receptor (beta chain) was identified in a study of blood T cell repertoires in COVID-19. Study-level information: Acute-phase and convalescent COVID-19 samples originated in the United States, Italy and Spain.

Repertoires were generated with immunoSEQ multiplex PCR, while TCRdb's copy carries only in-frame clones and drops some. The sample contains 150,000 to 200,000 clones, 94% of which appear only once. CDR1 is WSHSY, CDR2 SAAADI, per germline. CDR3 length: 17 amino acids. J lost 3 bases, V lost 0 bases, and 9 bases had no gene match. The receptor comes from a man aged 30-40 years with COVID-19, enrolled during active disease. Sequencing was performed on peripheral blood. The V gene is TRBV10-2, the J gene TRBJ2-5, with 8 bases matching TRBD2. The CDR3 protein is CASSESAGGGIKETQYF. Here the CDR3 DNA reads TGCGCCAGCAGTGAGTCAGCGGGCGGGGGGATAAAAGAGACCCAGTACTTC.